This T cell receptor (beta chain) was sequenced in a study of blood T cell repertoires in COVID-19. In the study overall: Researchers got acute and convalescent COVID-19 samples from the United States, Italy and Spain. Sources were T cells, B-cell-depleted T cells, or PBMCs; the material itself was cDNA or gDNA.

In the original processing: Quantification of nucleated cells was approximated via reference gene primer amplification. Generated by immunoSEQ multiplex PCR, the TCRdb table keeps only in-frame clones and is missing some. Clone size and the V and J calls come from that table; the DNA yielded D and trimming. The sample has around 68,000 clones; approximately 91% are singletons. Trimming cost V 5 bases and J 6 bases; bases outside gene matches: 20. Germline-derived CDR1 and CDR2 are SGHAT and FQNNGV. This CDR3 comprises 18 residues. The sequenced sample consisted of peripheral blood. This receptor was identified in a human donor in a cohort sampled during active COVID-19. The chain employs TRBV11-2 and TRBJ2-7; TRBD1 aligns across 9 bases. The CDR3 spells CASSPKKTTGGSDREQYF. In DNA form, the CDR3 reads TGTGCCAGCAGCCCAAAGAAAACCACAGGGGGCTCGGATCGCGAGCAGTACTTC.